This entry features one T cell receptor (beta chain) sequence. Its cognate antigen has yet to be identified. No much larger clone exists at a distance of one base, and base qualities are not known. Patients with a history of autoimmune disease or receiving systemic immunosuppression were excluded from the trial. Peripheral blood for TCR sequencing was collected from all dose cohorts at baseline, on cycle 4 day 1, and on cycle 7 day 1. The samples were drawn from a first-in-human, open-label, multicenter phase I dose-escalation trial of ivuxolimab. Adults with locally advanced or metastatic melanoma, renal cell carcinoma, hepatocellular carcinoma or head and neck squamous cell carcinoma were enrolled in the trial. Before TCR sequencing, CD4+ T cells and CD8+ T cells from peripheral blood were sorted into separate populations. CDR1 and CDR2 are drawn from the germline V gene (reference sequence): PRHDT, FYEKMQ. From the cysteine up to the phenylalanine, the CDR3 has a length of 13 residues. The CDR3 DNA has 39 bases and is translated from base 1. At the junction V is shortened by 1 base and J by 5 bases, with 9 bases in between.

This entry is derived from a study of OX40 agonist ivuxolimab in advanced cancers. About the full investigation: Ivuxolimab was a fully human IgG2 agonistic monoclonal antibody targeting the costimulatory receptor OX40 (CD134). Intravenous ivuxolimab was administered to patients every 2 weeks at six dose levels: 0.01, 0.1, 0.3, 1.5, 3 and 10 mg/kg. Of the 50 or so patients in dose escalation, about 19 had hepatocellular carcinoma, some 15 had melanoma, 9 had renal cell carcinoma and 9 had head and neck cancer. A male proportion of roughly 85% and a mean age of 60 years, ranging from roughly 23 to 80, were recorded for the dose-escalation cohort. Prior anti-PD-1, anti-PD-L1 or anti-CTLA-4 therapy was permitted, and checkpoint inhibitors had been received by about 37% of dose-escalation patients. Three dose-escalation patients achieved partial responses, one with hepatocellular carcinoma and two with cutaneous melanoma. The purpose of peripheral TCRbeta sequencing was to test whether ivuxolimab changed TCR sequence diversity and led to clonal T-cell expansion. The paper describes the monotherapy dose-escalation part (N of about 47 patients) of the phase I trial of ivuxolimab.

To sequence the TCRbeta CDR3 region, genomic DNA was isolated from the sorted cells. The immunoSEQ Assay was used to sequence the TCRbeta CDR3 regions. TCRdb provides this immuneACCESS table in a form limited to in-frame rearrangements. Some clones are lacking; in checked studies, under half of them reflect an unresolved V gene, and why the rest are absent is not known. The sample records 63,000 or so clones, about 91% of which are singletons. The ten largest clones add up to around 4.2% of the sample. Study-wide conclusions, independent of this receptor: After ivuxolimab, expanded clones were on average more numerous among CD8+ T cells than among CD4+ T cells. Partial responders in the 0.1-3.0 mg/kg groups had among the lowest normalized peripheral clonal expansion, especially among CD8+ T cells. Clonal expansion of both CD4+ and CD8+ blood T cells was observed from baseline to week 6 at doses 0.1 to 3.0 mg/kg. The antigen specificity of the peripheral T cells that underwent clonal expansion was not determined. Low levels of normalized T-cell clonal expansion were also seen in some patients who did not respond.

The sample in question was CD4+ or CD8+ T cells sorted from blood, obtained in a trial of the OX40 agonist ivuxolimab. The sequence joins TRBV13 to TRBJ2-7; the D gene is not confidently resolved. This clonotype was obtained from an adult with an advanced solid tumor such as melanoma, head and neck, liver or kidney cancer. The DNA reads as follows: TGTGCCAGCAGCTTAGCAGCGTTCAACGAGCAGTACTTC. Its amino acids are CASSLAAFNEQYF.